The TCR beta chain described here comes from a study of human T cells and chemical hapten exposure. Looking at the study overall: Patch testing placed 0.01% DPC on the upper back, with readings at 6 days.

Germline V CDR1 and CDR2: SNHLY, FYNNEI. The V and J ends lost 8 bases and 0 bases respectively, with 14 bases between them. This CDR3 comprises 14 residues. Study-level points and caveats: High-frequency TCRs, those above 1 in 1000, stayed the same after DPC sensitization.

This clonotype was counted between two and nine times. What it recognizes is unknown. TCRdb re-called the RACE reads with MiXCR, one entry per CDR3 protein. The data show more than 110,000 distinct CDR3 sequences, roughly 10% seen once. Time point defined: patch test 2, 6 weeks after DPC sensitization. The sample's treatment: therapeutic diphenylcyclopropenone sensitization with weekly scalp DPC. This clonotype was obtained from a woman aged 50 to 60 with alopecia areata. Some clones in this sample may be carry-over from other donors' samples. The V gene is TRBV2, the J gene TRBJ2-7, with D perhaps matching TRBD1 or TRBD2 (5 bases each). The source was whole blood, collected in connection with sensitization to the hapten diphenylcyclopropenone (DPC). The CDR3 DNA follows: TGTGCCAGCGGACTGGGGCCACTCTCCTACGAGCAGTACTTC. Its translation: CASGLGPLSYEQYF.